A single sample gave rise to the 19 T cell receptor beta chains below, sequenced in a study of cytomegalovirus exposure and HLA in healthy donors. Researchers ran the PCR with 60 Vbeta and 13 Jbeta primers. Assay used: immunoSEQ multiplex PCR; TCRdb lists only in-frame clones, some missing. The sample holds 160,000 or so clones, 70% to 80% seen once. The sequenced sample was PBMCs. These receptors were taken from a woman in her thirties or forties in good health and CMV-seronegative.

CDR3 loop: CASSPDDRGYGYTF. Written as DNA, the CDR3 is TGTGCCAGCAGCCCGGACGACAGGGGCTATGGCTACACCTTC. This chain links TRBV11-3 with TRBJ1-2; 8 bases are a match to TRBD1. Unmatched junction bases numbered 6, after V lost 5 bases and J lost 4 bases. Per germline, CDR1 SGHNT and CDR2 YENEEA. The CDR3 length is 14 residues.

The chain combines TRBV6-4 with TRBJ1-1, with D possibly matching TRBD1 (5 bases). The length of the CDR3 is 13 residues. Germline V gene data show CDR1 as MRHNA and CDR2 as SNTAGT. V was clipped by 6 bases and J by 0 bases, with 8 bases between them. DNA of the CDR3: TGTGCCAGCAGCAGGGCCATGAACACTGAAGCTTTCTTT. Its protein product is CASSRAMNTEAFF.

V and J are TRBV28 and TRBJ1-2; TRBD1 agrees at 7 bases. The germline V gene has CDR1 MDHEN and CDR2 SYDVKM. After removal of 1 base from V and 8 bases from J, the junction contained 7 bases not matched to a gene. The length of the CDR3 is 14 residues. The CDR3 sequence is CASSLSGGTGGYTF. The DNA for the CDR3 is TGTGCCAGCAGTTTATCAGGGGGGACGGGAGGCTACACCTTC.

The chain joins TRBV15 to TRBJ2-7; D uncertain. Germline V lookup: CDR1 LNHNV, CDR2 YYDKDF (reference sequence). CDR3 length equals 15 residues. Trimming left V 2 bases short and J 2 bases short, with 13 bases between. CDR3 amino acids: CATSRRVGAPYEQYF. DNA of the CDR3: TGTGCCACCAGCAGACGCGTCGGAGCCCCCTACGAGCAGTACTTC.

This chain links TRBV12-5 with TRBJ2-7; 9 positions agree with TRBD1. This CDR3 spans 15 amino acids. J was trimmed by 3 bases and V by 2 bases; bases with no gene match: 5. The germline CDR1 and CDR2 sequences are LGHNT and FRNRAP. The CDR3 reads CASGLLGTGYYEQYF. The CDR3 nucleotides are TGTGCTAGTGGTTTGCTGGGGACAGGGTACTACGAGCAGTACTTC.

The rearrangement joins TRBV19 to TRBJ2-7; 10 bases fit TRBD1. Germline CDR1 reads LNHDA; CDR2 reads SQIVND (reference sequence). Losses at the gene ends were 4 bases for V and 2 bases for J; bases not matched to a gene: 8. This CDR3 region has 16 residues. CDR3 loop: CASSNAPTGGAYEQYF. DNA of the CDR3: TGTGCCAGTAGTAACGCTCCGACAGGGGGCGCCTACGAGCAGTACTTC.

This clone was counted between two and nine times. This sequence joins TRBV5-6 and TRBJ2-1, with D possibly being TRBD2 (6 bases). CDR1 is SGHDT, CDR2 YYEEEE, per germline. V was trimmed by 5 bases and J by 10 bases, leaving 10 bases between them. This CDR3 region has 11 residues. CDR3 sequence (DNA): TGTGCCAGCAGTTCGGAGGGCGAGCAGTTCTTC. This encodes CASSSEGEQFF.

With respect to this clone: Germline and junction disagree at one end, which may indicate a read error. The gene calls are TRBV30 and TRBJ2-5; 7 positions match TRBD2. This CDR3 spans 13 amino acids. In germline, CDR1 is GTSNPN, CDR2 SVGIG (reference sequence). The CDR3 bases are TGTGCCTGGAGTGCTTCGGCCAGCGGGGTCCGAAACTTC. It translates to CAWSASASGVRNF.

The CDR3 DNA sequence: TGCGCCAGCCATATAACAGGGTCCCCCGGGGAGCAGTACTTC. Translating gives CASHITGSPGEQYF. The chain uses TRBV5-1 and TRBJ2-7, with D perhaps matching TRBD1 (6 bases). Germline CDR1 reads SGHRS; CDR2 reads YFSETQ. Trimming left V 7 bases short and J 7 bases short, with 21 bases between. This CDR3 comprises 14 residues.

The rearrangement uses TRBV28 and TRBJ2-7; the match to TRBD1 covers 8 bases. With V trimmed by 7 bases and J by 3 bases, 8 bases remained unmatched. This CDR3 comprises 14 residues. Germline-derived CDR1 and CDR2 are MDHEN and SYDVKM. The CDR3 loop is CASNRQGIDYEQYF. CDR3 nucleotide sequence: TGTGCCAGCAATAGACAGGGGATAGACTACGAGCAGTACTTC.

The V gene is TRBV2, the J gene TRBJ2-5; 9 bases align to TRBD2. Germline CDR1 is SNHLY and CDR2 is FYNNEI. This CDR3 comprises 15 residues. V dropped 2 bases and J dropped 1; count of bases not matched to a gene: 2. The CDR3, as DNA: TGTGCCAGCAGTGAAAGACTAGCGGCCCAAGAGACCCAGTACTTC. Its translation is CASSERLAAQETQYF.

This clone was recorded once. The CDR3 here is CASSLSGQVPLGGYTF. In DNA form, the CDR3 reads TGTGCCAGCAGTTTATCCGGACAGGTCCCTCTGGGGGGCTACACCTTC. The chain employs TRBV6-5 and TRBJ1-2; 7 nucleotides line up with TRBD1. CDR1 is MNHEY, CDR2 SVGAGI, per germline. Trimming removed 4 bases from V and 8 bases from J; junction bases left unmatched: 16. CDR3 length equals 16 residues.

The rearrangement links TRBV28 to TRBJ1-2; D perhaps matches TRBD1 (5 bases). This CDR3 is 10 amino acids long. Trimming cost V 8 bases and J 4 bases, with 5 bases left between them. Per germline, CDR1 MDHEN and CDR2 SYDVKM. As DNA, the CDR3 is TGTGCCAGCCAGGGCTATGGCTACACCTTC. Amino acid sequence: CASQGYGYTF.

The chain uses TRBV6-1 and TRBJ2-7, with D perhaps matching TRBD2 (6 bases). V was clipped by 9 bases and J by 5 bases, with 14 bases between them. This CDR3 has 12 amino acids. Germline V CDR1 and CDR2: MNHNS, SASEGT. The CDR3 loop reads CARWRAVDEQYF. The DNA for the CDR3 is TGTGCCAGGTGGAGGGCCGTGGACGAGCAGTACTTC.

This clone was seen a few times. The chain is built from TRBV5-5 and TRBJ1-5, with no clear D. Per germline, CDR1 SGHKS and CDR2 YYEKEE (reference sequence). The CDR3 is 13 amino acids. V was pared by 0 bases and J by 6 bases, with 7 bases between. CDR3 sequence (DNA): TGTGCCAGCAGCTTGGCATACGGTCAGCCCCAGCATTTT. Protein product: CASSLAYGQPQHF.

The chain uses TRBV5-4 and TRBJ2-2; tentative D call: TRBD1 (5 bases). Germline lookup yields CDR1 SGHNT and CDR2 YYREEE (reference sequence). V was cut by 4 bases and J by 6 bases, with 10 bases left in between. This CDR3 comprises 13 residues. The DNA for the CDR3 is TGTGCCAGCAGCCTAGACAGAGCCGGGGAGCTGTTTTTT. Its translation is CASSLDRAGELFF.

The gene calls are TRBV7-9 and TRBJ2-5; the D is unclear. Germline values: CDR1 SEHNR, CDR2 FQNEAQ (reference sequence). The CDR3 is 16 residues long. The V end lost 1 base, the J end lost 3 bases, and 15 bases lay between the germline ends. The CDR3 spells CASSLVEWAEEETQYF. CDR3 DNA: TGTGCCAGCAGCTTAGTGGAATGGGCAGAAGAAGAGACCCAGTACTTC.

In this sample, this clone turned up a few times. The V and J genes are TRBV7-2 and TRBJ2-7; TRBD1 agrees at 10 bases. The CDR3 runs to 14 residues. V was pared by 5 bases and J by 6 bases, with 7 bases of the junction left unmatched. The germline gives CDR1 SGHTA, CDR2 FQGNSA. CDR3: CASSRRDRGSEQYF. DNA for the CDR3: TGTGCCAGCAGCCGACGGGACAGGGGATCCGAGCAGTACTTC.

The chain couples TRBV7-8 to TRBJ1-3, with D possibly being TRBD1 (6 bases). This CDR3 contains 13 residues. Germline CDR1 reads SGHVS; CDR2 reads FQNEAQ. With 5 bases removed from V and 2 bases from J, the gap between germline ends came to 7 bases. CDR3 in DNA: TGTGCCAGCAGCCGGACAGCTGGAAACACCATATATTTT. This encodes CASSRTAGNTIYF.